The 3 T cell receptor beta chains given below trace back to one sample, sequenced in a study of blood T cell repertoires in COVID-19. Using immunoSEQ multiplex PCR, the repertoire was profiled, and TCRdb retains in-frame clones only, with some absent. The sample consists of 80,000 to 95,000 clones, roughly 87% of them appearing once. Sequenced input: peripheral blood. The receptor source for this set is a woman aged 45-65 years with active or convalescent COVID-19.

The V gene is TRBV18, the J gene TRBJ1-2, with D perhaps matching TRBD1 (6 bases). Germline values: CDR1 KGHSH, CDR2 LQKENI. The CDR3 covers 13 residues. V gave up 6 bases and J gave up 4 bases, with 12 bases separating them. The CDR3 spells CASSPDRLYGYTF. The CDR3 bases are TGTGCCAGCTCCCCTGACAGGCTCTATGGCTACACCTTC.

The gene calls are TRBV7-8 and TRBJ1-2; TRBD1 agrees at 7 bases. V dropped 6 bases and J dropped 7; count of bases not matched to a gene: 5. The CDR3 is 12 amino acids. The germline V gene encodes CDR1 SGHVS and CDR2 FQNEAQ. The CDR3 DNA reads as TGTGCCAGCAGAAGGGGGCCGTCTGGCTACACCTTC. This encodes CASRRGPSGYTF. The full variable domain, with the rest looked up from reference TRBV7-8 and TRBJ1-2, is GAGVSQSPRYKVAKRGQDVALRCDPISGHVSLFWYQQALGQGPEFLTYFQNEAQLDKSGLPSDRFFAERPEGSVSTLKIQRTQQEDSAVYLCASRRGPSGYTFGSGTRLTVV.

This chain uses TRBV11-2 with TRBJ1-1; 9 bases map to TRBD1. The CDR3 has 17 amino acids. V was pared by 1 base and J by 4 bases, with 10 bases of the junction left unmatched. Germline CDR1 is SGHAT and CDR2 is FQNNGV. This CDR3 is CASSLGGEGQGGTEAFF. In DNA, the CDR3 is TGTGCCAGCAGCTTAGGGGGGGAGGGACAGGGAGGCACTGAAGCTTTCTTT.